The rows below give T cell receptor beta chains drawn from one sample of a study of T cell repertoires in cytomegalovirus infection. TCRdb re-called the reads through MiXCR, storing one row per CDR3 protein. The repertoire holds roughly 640,000 distinct CDR3 sequences, with roughly 26% as singletons. The sequencing sample was made of CD8+ T cells from PBMCs. These receptors all stem from a human donor in good health (CMV status not recorded). Some clones in this sample may be carry-over from other donors' samples. CDR3s include the opening cysteine and the closing phenylalanine or tryptophan. Fields, in order: J gene, D gene, CDR3 length, clone size, V gene, CDR3 DNA, CDR3 protein. A D gene is named only where the DNA matches it firmly. Not all rows give a size; the values are once, few, many and, for expanded clones, a class.

TRBJ2-2	-	11	-	TRBV10-2	TGCGCCAGCAGTGAGGGATACGGGCTGTTTTTT	CASSEGYGLFF
TRBJ1-1	-	13	-	TRBV29-1	TGCAGCGTTGGAGGGGCGGGTAACACTGAAGCTTTCTTT	CSVGGAGNTEAFF
TRBJ2-1	-	12	-	TRBV10-3	TGTGCCATCAGCCTGGGTCCTAATGAGCAGTTCTTC	CAISLGPNEQFF
TRBJ2-7	TRBD1	14	-	TRBV11-2	TGTGCCAGCGGCTGGGGGACAGGGGGCTACGAGCAGTACTTC	CASGWGTGGYEQYF
TRBJ2-4	-	15	once	TRBV7-9	TGTGCCAGCAGCTTCGAGACGATGGCCAAAAACATTCAGTACTTC	CASSFETMAKNIQYF
TRBJ1-1	TRBD1	16	many	TRBV7-9	TGTGCCAGCAGCTTACTCGACAGGGCCCCACTGGGGGCAGCTTTCTTT	CASSLLDRAPLGAAFF
TRBJ2-7	TRBD1	15	-	TRBV7-9	TGTGCCAGCAGCTTAGGGGAACAGGGGACGGTGGAGCAGTACTTC	CASSLGEQGTVEQYF
TRBJ2-3	TRBD2	17	-	TRBV6-8	TGTGCCAGCAGTTACTCGAGGCGGGGGGCTTCCACAGATACGCAGTATTTT	CASSYSRRGASTDTQYF
TRBJ2-1	-	16	-	TRBV19	TGTGCCAGTATTAACTCGAGAAGCGGGCGCCACAATGAGCAGTTCTTC	CASINSRSGRHNEQFF
TRBJ2-5	-	15	-	TRBV4-3	TGCGCCAGCAGCCAAGGCGGGCTAGGGACTCCTTCGGAGTACTTC	CASSQGGLGTPSEYF
TRBJ1-2	-	14	-	TRBV7-2	TGTGCCAGCAGCGGCCGGAACAGTGCCTATGGCTACACCTTC	CASSGRNSAYGYTF
TRBJ1-3	TRBD1	17	few	TRBV25-1	TGTGCCAGCAGTGACCCGGGACAGGTGTCCTCTGGAAACACCATATATTTT	CASSDPGQVSSGNTIYF
TRBJ2-7	-	15	few	TRBV27	TGTGCCAGCAGTAAAACGACAGCGAGCTCCTACGAGCAGTACTTC	CASSKTTASSYEQYF
TRBJ2-1	-	15	-	TRBV6-2/TRBV6-3	TGTGCCAGCAGGCCAAGGGGGGAGGACTACAATGAGCAGTTCTTC	CASRPRGEDYNEQFF
TRBJ2-1	-	13	many	TRBV12-3/TRBV12-4	TGTGCCAGCCGGTCCGGTCAGTCCAATGAGCAGTTCTTC	CASRSGQSNEQFF
TRBJ2-5	-	14	many	TRBV7-8	TGTGCCAGCAGCGACCCGCGCCTCCAAGAGACCCAGTACTTC	CASSDPRLQETQYF
TRBJ2-6	-	17	many	TRBV11-2	TGTGCCAGCAGCTTAGCAGGGGGGGACTCTGGGGCCAACGTCCTGACTTTC	CASSLAGGDSGANVLTF
TRBJ1-4	-	15	few	TRBV27	TGTGCCAGCAGTGTGGACGGCGCAACTAATGAAAAACTGTTTTTT	CASSVDGATNEKLFF
TRBJ2-1	TRBD1	14	many	TRBV2	TGTGCCAGCAGCCCGGACAGGAGCTACAATGAGCAGTTCTTC	CASSPDRSYNEQFF
TRBJ1-2	-	17	-	TRBV2	TGTGCCAGCAGTGAAGCGGGTACAGTGGTGAATAACTATGGCTACACCTTC	CASSEAGTVVNNYGYTF
TRBJ2-1	-	14	few	TRBV12-5	TGTGCTAGTGGAGCGGCAAGCTCCTACAATGAGCAGTTCTTC	CASGAASSYNEQFF
TRBJ1-1	TRBD1	16	-	TRBV23-1	TGCGCCAGCAGCCGAAGGGACAGTGAGAGAAACACTGAAGCTTTCTTT	CASSRRDSERNTEAFF
TRBJ1-5	-	18	many	TRBV7-8	TGTGCCAGCAGCCCAGGTTCCAGACAGGATCCTAGCAATCAGCCCCAGCATTTT	CASSPGSRQDPSNQPQHF